These 5 T cell receptor beta chains were all obtained from the same sample, sequenced in a study of T cell clones after liver transplantation. TCRdb keeps only in-frame clones here, not all; method: immunoSEQ multiplex PCR. Of 6,000 to 6,500 clones in the sample, roughly 85% are singletons; the top ten hold roughly a third. The source was CD8+ T cells from blood, collected 24 months after liver transplant. Receptors originate from a human patient who received a liver transplant. Some of the T cells might come from the graft donor.

This clone counts as medium-sized (0.01 to 0.1%). V gene TRBV19 combines with J gene TRBJ1-1; maybe TRBD1 (6 bases). Trimming stripped 10 bases from V and 4 bases from J, with 16 bases between. The CDR3 is 13 residues long. Germline V gene sequence: CDR1 LNHDA, CDR2 SQIVND (reference sequence). Here the CDR3 reads CATRRGASTEAFF. DNA for the CDR3: TGTGCCACTAGACGGGGGGCCAGCACTGAAGCTTTCTTT.

By share, this clone ranks as medium-sized. V usage is TRBV4-1 and J usage is TRBJ1-1, with D possibly being TRBD1 (6 bases). The CDR3 runs 15 residues. Germline V CDR1 and CDR2: MGHRA, YSYEKL. V was pared by 4 bases and J by 3 bases, with 15 bases between. Here the CDR3 DNA reads TGCGCCAGCAGCCTTTTTCTACAGGGTGACACTGAAGCTTTCTTT. This gives the protein CASSLFLQGDTEAFF.

CDR3 DNA sequence: TGTGCCAGCAGTGAAGGGGTACAGGGTCAGTCGCCCCTCCACTTT. Translation gives CASSEGVQGQSPLHF. This rearrangement joins TRBV6-1 to TRBJ1-6; D may be TRBD1 (6 bases). Germline CDR1 reads MNHNS; CDR2 reads SASEGT. Trimming removed 1 base at V and 13 bases at J, with 17 bases between. The CDR3 loop spans 15 amino acids.

This chain uses TRBV10-2 with TRBJ2-3; no clear D gene. V lost 3 bases to trimming and J lost 5 bases, with 9 bases between them. This CDR3 spans 13 amino acids. CDR1 is WSHSY, CDR2 SAAADI, per germline. CDR3 protein: CASSDWTGDTQYF. The CDR3 DNA sequence: TGCGCCAGCAGTGATTGGACGGGAGATACGCAGTATTTT.

The sample holds a few counts of this clone. The J gene is TRBJ2-7, the V gene TRBV4-2, with 7 bases identical to TRBD1. The V gene's germline CDR1 is LGHNA and CDR2 YNFKEQ. The CDR3 is 14 amino acids. V lost 1 base to trimming and J lost 1 base; unmatched junction nucleotides: 1. In nucleotides, the CDR3 is TGTGCCAGCAGCCAAGGGGGACAGTCCTACGAGCAGTACTTC. Protein product: CASSQGGQSYEQYF.